This entry is about one T cell receptor beta chain. What it recognizes is unknown. These data belong to a study of T cell responses to AZD1222 COVID-19 vaccine. Overall study context: It was second doses at about 4 or about 12 weeks that were pooled. Study-wide results and limits: Possibly, clonal diversity was underestimated; donors were largely white British and included more females. A reported finding is that nearly half of spike-specific TCRs target unmutated variant regions. Across spike, vaccine-associated CD4 TCRs were found, dominant at 160-218 and 743-854.

Germline loops: CDR1 SGDLS, CDR2 YYNGEE. CDR3 size: 16 residues. V was pared by 2 bases and J by 3 bases, with 15 bases between. Profiled with immunoSEQ multiplex PCR; TCRdb holds only in-frame clones, not every one. In the table there are around 150,000 clones, more than 85% of which are singletons. Sequencing used peripheral blood, obtained on day 0 of AZD1222 vaccination. The receptor was isolated from an adult in good health. V gene TRBV9 combines with J gene TRBJ1-5; the D is unclear. The CDR3: CASSVGRDLANQPQHF. Written as DNA, the CDR3 is TGTGCCAGCAGCGTGGGCAGAGACCTAGCCAATCAGCCCCAGCATTTT.